One sample yielded the 26 T cell receptor beta chains listed below, sequenced in a study of cytomegalovirus exposure and HLA in healthy donors. Assay used: immunoSEQ multiplex PCR; TCRdb lists only in-frame clones, some missing. The sample holds over 150,000 clones, 70% to 90% seen once. The sequenced sample was PBMCs. The source is a woman aged 18-29 years in good health and CMV-seronegative.

This clone turned up a few times. The chain carries TRBV2 and TRBJ1-1; D is unresolved. Germline V gene data show CDR1 as SNHLY and CDR2 as FYNNEI. V was shortened by 8 bases and J by 0 bases, with 7 bases between the two germline ends. CDR3 length: 12 amino acids. The CDR3 spells CASSRVNTEAFF. CDR3 DNA: TGTGCCAGCTCGAGGGTGAACACTGAAGCTTTCTTT.

CDR3 in DNA: TGTGCTAGTGGTTTGGGCAGGGGCACGGATCAGCCCCAGCATTTT. Residues: CASGLGRGTDQPQHF. The V and J genes are TRBV12-5 and TRBJ1-5, with D tentatively TRBD1 (6 bases). V gave up 1 base and J gave up 5 bases, with 12 bases separating them. The CDR3 contains 15 residues. Germline assignment: CDR1 LGHNT and CDR2 FRNRAP.

This clone was counted only a few times. The rearrangement joins TRBV11-2 to TRBJ2-2, with 7 positions matching TRBD2. CDR1 is SGHAT, CDR2 FQNNGV, per germline. The length of the CDR3 is 15 residues. V lost 4 bases, J lost 4 bases, and 6 bases stayed unmatched. CDR3 DNA sequence: TGTGCCAGCAGCTCCAGGATAGCGGGCACCGGGGAGCTGTTTTTT. It is translated as CASSSRIAGTGELFF.

CDR3 bases: TGCGCCACCTTTAGCGGGAGGGCCGTTTTTGGCTACCAAGAGACCCAGTACTTC. Protein: CATFSGRAVFGYQETQYF. The chain joins TRBV10-2 to TRBJ2-5; 11 bases are a match to TRBD2. CDR3 length: 18 amino acids. Germline V gene data show CDR1 as WSHSY and CDR2 as SAAADI. Trimming at V came to 10 bases and at J to 0 bases, leaving 16 bases not matched to a gene.

This clone was detected many times. J is TRBJ1-5 and V is TRBV5-4; tentatively, D is TRBD1 (6 bases). V was trimmed by 2 bases and J by 2 bases, leaving 17 bases between them. Germline V lookup: CDR1 SGHNT, CDR2 YYREEE (reference sequence). The CDR3 covers 17 residues. The CDR3 is CASSLGSARQGNQPQHF. The CDR3 coding sequence is TGTGCCAGCAGCTTAGGTTCAGCTCGACAGGGCAATCAGCCCCAGCATTTT.

The count of this clone is one. The rearrangement links TRBV5-1 to TRBJ1-2, with 9 bases fitting TRBD1. V lost 0 bases to trimming and J lost 6 bases; unmatched junction nucleotides: 6. The CDR3 extends over 15 amino acids. Per germline, CDR1 SGHRS and CDR2 YFSETQ. DNA of the CDR3: TGCGCCAGCAGCTTGGTAGGGACAGGGAGCAATGGCTACACCTTC. Its translation: CASSLVGTGSNGYTF.

The CDR3 loop reads CASSYSWSSGANVLTF. The DNA for the CDR3 is TGTGCCAGCAGTTACTCATGGAGCTCTGGGGCCAACGTCCTGACTTTC. The rearrangement joins TRBV6-5 to TRBJ2-6; D is undetermined. The CDR3 has 16 amino acids. CDR1 and CDR2 (germline): MNHEY, SVGAGI. Trimming removed 0 bases from V and 0 bases from J, with 6 bases in between.

This chain connects TRBV15 to TRBJ1-2; the match to TRBD1 covers 7 bases. The CDR3 extends over 16 amino acids. CDR1 and CDR2 from the germline V gene are LNHNV and YYDKDF (reference sequence). V was clipped by 4 bases and J by 6 bases; unmatched bases: 14. CDR3 nucleotides: TGTGCCACCAGCAAGGGGGGACAGCCCTTTCCTAATGGCTACACCTTC. It specifies CATSKGGQPFPNGYTF.

CDR3 sequence reads: CASTLSGLVTSEQYF. The DNA for the CDR3 is TGTGCCAGCACACTATCGGGACTAGTGACCTCCGAGCAGTACTTC. This chain connects TRBV7-2 to TRBJ2-7, with 8 bases that match TRBD2. V shed 7 bases and J 6 bases; nucleotides not matched to a gene: 14. The CDR3 spans 15 residues. Germline-derived CDR1 and CDR2 are SGHTA and FQGNSA.

V and J are TRBV6-5 and TRBJ1-1; D is unclear. Per germline, CDR1 MNHEY and CDR2 SVGAGI. The CDR3 has 14 amino acids. V lost 7 bases, J lost 5 bases, and 17 bases lay in between. The CDR3 coding sequence is TGTGCCAGCACTCACAGCCGGGGTGCGACTGAAGCTTTCTTT. It is translated as CASTHSRGATEAFF.

The chain is built from TRBV7-9 and TRBJ2-5; TRBD2 might be the D (6 bases). V lost 1 base and J lost 11, with 11 bases in between. Per germline, CDR1 SEHNR and CDR2 FQNEAQ (reference sequence). This CDR3 comprises 12 residues. The CDR3 bases are TGTGCCAGCAGCTTAGGGAGGGGTGTGCAGTACTTC. Its translation is CASSLGRGVQYF.

CDR3 amino acids: CASSRDREGGSGNTIYF. The CDR3 DNA reads as TGCGCCAGCAGCCGAGACAGGGAAGGGGGCTCTGGAAACACCATATATTTT. The gene calls are TRBV4-3 and TRBJ1-3, with TRBD1 matching 7 bases. This CDR3 contains 17 residues. From germline, CDR1 is LGHNA and CDR2 YSLEER. Germline trimming cut 4 bases from V and 0 bases from J; bases unmatched to any gene: 9.

The chain joins TRBV5-4 to TRBJ1-1; no firm D call. In germline, CDR1 is SGHNT, CDR2 YYREEE (reference sequence). The CDR3 extends over 18 amino acids. V was shortened by 1 base and J by 1 base, with 20 bases between the two germline ends. CDR3 DNA: TGTGCCAGCAGCTTGATGATTTCCGATATGTCAGGGAACACTGAAGCTTTCTTT. Residues: CASSLMISDMSGNTEAFF.

The rearrangement joins TRBV5-1 to TRBJ2-3, with 12 bases aligning to TRBD2. V was clipped by 3 bases and J by 4 bases; unmatched bases: 6. Germline CDR1 is SGHRS and CDR2 is YFSETQ. The CDR3 sequence is 16 residues long. The CDR3 nucleotides read TGCGCCAGCAGCTGGATGACTAGCGGGAGCGCAGATACGCAGTATTTT. Protein: CASSWMTSGSADTQYF.

The chain uses TRBV6-5 and TRBJ2-5; 8 nucleotides align to TRBD2. With V trimmed by 5 bases and J by 7 bases, 12 bases remained unmatched. The CDR3 covers 15 residues. CDR1 and CDR2 from the germline V gene are MNHEY and SVGAGI. The CDR3 DNA sequence: TGTGCCAGCAGTCCGTCCGGGACTAGTGTGGTGACCCAGTACTTC. Its protein is CASSPSGTSVVTQYF.

Details on this clone: Other DNA sequences in this sample translate to the same CDR3. The chain uses TRBV9 and TRBJ2-5; TRBD1 matches at 7 bases. The V gene end was trimmed by 2 bases and the J gene end by 3 bases; junction bases not matched to a gene: 4. The CDR3 loop spans 14 amino acids. Germline-derived CDR1 and CDR2 are SGDLS and YYNGEE. The CDR3 region is CASSVAGTEETQYF. The DNA of the CDR3 is TGTGCCAGCAGCGTCGCCGGGACAGAAGAGACCCAGTACTTC.

The V and J genes are TRBV5-1 and TRBJ2-2, with D perhaps TRBD2 (6 bases). Trimming took off 4 bases at V and 6 bases at J, with 13 bases between the two ends. This CDR3 has 14 amino acids. Germline CDR1 reads SGHRS; CDR2 reads YFSETQ. CDR3 sequence reads: CASSPPEGAGELFF. The CDR3 region has the DNA TGCGCCAGCAGCCCGCCGGAGGGAGCCGGGGAGCTGTTTTTT.

V and J are TRBV27 and TRBJ1-2, with a weak D call TRBD1 (5 bases). Germline CDR1 MNHEY, CDR2 SMNVEV (reference sequence). The CDR3 sequence is 14 residues long. Trimming pared 3 bases from V and 4 bases from J, leaving 12 bases between. The DNA for the CDR3 is TGTGCCAGCAGTTTCTCAGGACACTCCTATGGCTACACCTTC. Protein product: CASSFSGHSYGYTF.

V and J are TRBV7-6 and TRBJ2-1; D is perhaps TRBD1 (5 bases). The germline V gene has CDR1 SGHVS and CDR2 FNYEAQ. The CDR3 is 12 residues long. Trimming took 4 bases from V and 4 from J, leaving 5 bases between them. CDR3 residues: CASSSGYNEQFF. CDR3 coding DNA: TGTGCCAGCAGCTCAGGGTACAATGAGCAGTTCTTC.

The chain couples TRBV19 to TRBJ2-2, with D tentatively TRBD1 (6 bases). The V gene lost 6 bases and the J gene lost 4 bases, with 18 bases spanning the gap. The CDR3 covers 16 residues. CDR1 and CDR2 from the germline V gene are LNHDA and SQIVND (reference sequence). This CDR3 reads CASRPTSGQITGELFF. DNA of the CDR3: TGTGCCAGTAGGCCAACGTCGGGACAAATCACCGGGGAGCTGTTTTTT.

The chain joins TRBV5-5 to TRBJ1-6; 7 bases fit TRBD1. CDR3 size: 15 residues. After removal of 3 bases from V and 5 bases from J, the junction contained 5 bases not matched to a gene. Germline lookup yields CDR1 SGHKS and CDR2 YYEKEE (reference sequence). This chain's CDR3 is CASSSQGNDNSPLHF. The CDR3 DNA reads TGTGCCAGCAGCTCACAGGGGAACGATAATTCACCCCTCCACTTT.

V usage is TRBV2 and J usage is TRBJ2-5; D remains ambiguous. Germline-derived CDR1 and CDR2 are SNHLY and FYNNEI. Deletions cut 6 bases from V and 0 bases from J, with 14 bases between. The CDR3 has 15 residues. The CDR3 loop is CASRSNGLDQETQYF. CDR3 nucleotide sequence: TGTGCCAGCAGATCTAACGGGTTAGACCAAGAGACCCAGTACTTC.

This chain links TRBV2 with TRBJ2-3; TRBD1 matches 7 bases. V gave up 2 bases and J gave up 5 bases; unmatched junction bases: 13. CDR3 length: 17 residues. Germline V lookup: CDR1 SNHLY, CDR2 FYNNEI. The CDR3 region is CASSERWGQIPGDTQYF. In nucleotides, the CDR3 is TGTGCCAGCAGTGAACGGTGGGGACAGATCCCTGGAGATACGCAGTATTTT.

The genes are TRBV6-1 and TRBJ2-1; D is unclear. The germline V gene encodes CDR1 MNHNS and CDR2 SASEGT. This CDR3 comprises 13 residues. Trimming shortened V by 1 base and J by 9 bases, and 10 bases separated the two germline ends. CDR3 in DNA: TGTGCCAGCAGTGAAGTTGATAGAGGTGAGCAGTTCTTC. It specifies CASSEVDRGEQFF.

The J gene is TRBJ1-2, the V gene TRBV5-5, with TRBD1 matching 7 bases. The CDR3 contains 16 residues. CDR1 and CDR2 from the germline V gene are SGHKS and YYEKEE (reference sequence). J lost 2 bases, V lost 2 bases, and 9 bases had no gene match. DNA for the CDR3: TGTGCCAGCAGCTTCACCATGACAGGGAGAAACTATGGCTACACCTTC. Its translation is CASSFTMTGRNYGYTF. The variable domain in full, with the rest retrieved from reference TRBV5-5 and TRBJ1-2, is DAGVTQSPTHLIKTRGQQVTLRCSPISGHKSVSWYQQVLGQGPQFIFQYYEKEERGRGNFPDRFSARQFPNYSSELNVNALLLGDSALYLCASSFTMTGRNYGYTFGSGTRLTVV.

Only one count was recorded for this clone. The chain is built from TRBV27 and TRBJ1-1, with D possibly TRBD1 on 5 matching bases. The CDR3 sequence is 16 residues long. Germline values: CDR1 MNHEY, CDR2 SMNVEV (reference sequence). V lost 6 bases and J lost 1, with 18 bases in between. The CDR3 coding sequence is TGTGCCAGCAGCACCGGGACCCGGGAGAGGAACACTGAAGCTTTCTTT. This encodes CASSTGTRERNTEAFF.